These 18 T cell receptor beta chains share one sample of origin, sequenced in a study of response to subunit inactivated influenza vaccine (dated by TCRdb to 2016 to 2018). Libraries were prepared through RT-PCR. Sequencing instrument: Illumina HiSeq 2500. TCRdb reprocessing: public reads trimmed at Q25 with fastp, clones called with MiXCR, in-frame beta chains kept. Entries that share a CDR3 protein sequence are merged under the most common genes and DNA. The sample table lists about 780,000 distinct CDR3 sequences, approximately 17% of them with a count of one. The ten largest clones capture 11% of the sample. Here the sequenced sample was PBMCs from blood, taken around 5 days after vaccination. All receptors come from a man in his fifties who received an inactivated influenza vaccine. Donor details come from another sample of the same person, matched by shared clones.

Only one count was recorded for this clonotype. J is TRBJ2-2 and V is TRBV3-1; D uncertain. CDR3 length: 12 amino acids. Germline values: CDR1 LGHDT, CDR2 YNNKEL (reference sequence). Trimming cost V 6 bases and J 6 bases, with 8 bases left between them. CDR3 DNA sequence: TGTGCCAGCAGGGAGTCTCCCGGGGAGCTGTTTTTT. Encoded protein: CASRESPGELFF.

This clonotype was detected only a few times. The V call is TRBV10-2, the J call TRBJ2-1; D gene ambiguous. Trimming pared 2 bases from V and 7 bases from J, leaving 9 bases between. The CDR3 loop spans 13 amino acids. Looked up from germline, CDR1 is WSHSY and CDR2 is SAAADI. The CDR3 nucleotides read TGCGCCAGCAGTGAGGTTTGGCGTAATGAGCAGTTCTTC. This gives the protein CASSEVWRNEQFF.

V gene TRBV7-2 combines with J gene TRBJ2-7; 9 bases map to TRBD2. The germline CDR1 and CDR2 sequences are SGHTA and FQGNSA. The CDR3 covers 16 residues. V lost 4 bases, J lost 0 bases, and 7 bases stayed unmatched. For the CDR3, the DNA is TGTGCCAGCAGCTCCCAAAGCGGGAGGATCTCCTACGAGCAGTACTTC. Translation gives CASSSQSGRISYEQYF.

The gene calls are TRBV4-3 and TRBJ1-6; 7 positions agree with TRBD1. CDR3 length: 17 residues. In germline, CDR1 is LGHNA, CDR2 YSLEER. After removal of 2 bases from V and 0 bases from J, the junction contained 4 bases not matched to a gene. This CDR3 reads CASSQRQGSSYNSPLHF. In nucleotides, the CDR3 is TGCGCCAGCAGCCAACGACAGGGAAGCTCCTATAATTCACCCCTCCACTTT.

This clonotype appeared a few times. The chain couples TRBV18 to TRBJ2-1, with 11 positions matching TRBD1. The junction had 7 bases not matched to a gene; V was cut back by 4 bases and J by 5 bases. Germline V gives CDR1 KGHSH, CDR2 LQKENI. The CDR3 is 16 residues long. In DNA form, the CDR3 reads TGTGCCAGCTCACGGGACAGGGGGGGATACCACAATGAGCAGTTCTTC. Translated, it gives CASSRDRGGYHNEQFF. Together with reference TRBV18 and TRBJ2-1, the CDR3 gives the full variable domain: NAGVMQNPRHLVRRRGQEARLRCSPMKGHSHVYWYRQLPEEGLKFMVYLQKENIIDESGMPKERFSAEFPKEGPSILRIQQVVRGDSAAYFCASSRDRGGYHNEQFFGPGTRLTVL.

This chain uses TRBV19 with TRBJ2-7; 7 positions agree with TRBD1. After removal of 4 bases from V and 3 bases from J, the junction contained 9 bases not matched to a gene. Looked up from germline, CDR1 is LNHDA and CDR2 is SQIVND (reference sequence). The CDR3 is 15 amino acids. CDR3 nucleotides: TGTGCCAGTAGTACTAAGGGACAGTCATTCTACGAGCAGTACTTC. Translated, it gives CASSTKGQSFYEQYF.

The chain couples TRBV10-3 to TRBJ2-7; D uncertain. The CDR3 sequence is 12 residues long. The germline CDR1 and CDR2 sequences are ENHRY and SYGVKD. Trimming pared 6 bases from V and 7 bases from J, leaving 13 bases between. CDR3 residues: CAIRTPGREQYF. DNA of the CDR3: TGTGCCATCAGAACACCTGGGCGGGAGCAGTACTTC.

The chain has TRBV10-3 and TRBJ2-5, with 9 bases lining up with TRBD2. This CDR3 is 15 amino acids long. CDR1 and CDR2 from the germline V gene are ENHRY and SYGVKD. J gave up 4 bases and V 5 bases, and 8 bases lay outside the gene matches. DNA for the CDR3: TGTGCCATCAGTATTTCTAGCGGGATAGGAGAGACCCAGTACTTC. Amino acid sequence: CAISISSGIGETQYF.

This clonotype was found a few times. V and J are TRBV12-3 or TRBV12-4 and TRBJ1-5; D unresolved. The CDR3 runs 15 residues. Trimming took 1 base from V and 2 from J, leaving 9 bases between them. The CDR3 protein is CASSLEVLGNQPQHF. CDR3 nucleotides: TGTGCCAGCAGTTTAGAGGTTTTAGGCAATCAGCCCCAGCATTTT.

V and J are TRBV7-8 and TRBJ1-1; D remains ambiguous. The ends were cut back, 2 bases at V and 3 bases at J, with 10 bases in the middle. This CDR3 is built from 14 residues. Germline lookup yields CDR1 SGHVS and CDR2 FQNEAQ. The CDR3 sequence is CASSLKGSDTEAFF. In DNA, the CDR3 is TGTGCCAGCAGCTTAAAGGGATCGGACACTGAAGCTTTCTTT.

The chain joins TRBV6-6 to TRBJ1-1; D gene ambiguous. V gave up 5 bases and J gave up 0 bases, with 7 bases separating them. CDR3 length: 13 residues. Germline CDR1 reads MNHNY; CDR2 reads SVGAGI (reference sequence). The CDR3 is CASSPNVNTEAFF. Here the CDR3 DNA reads TGTGCCAGCAGTCCCAATGTGAACACTGAAGCTTTCTTT.

The gene calls are TRBV7-2 and TRBJ2-5; D might be TRBD2 (5 bases). This CDR3 region has 14 residues. The V gene's germline CDR1 is SGHTA and CDR2 FQGNSA. With 5 bases removed from V and 4 bases from J, the gap between germline ends came to 14 bases. Here the CDR3 DNA reads TGTGCCAGCAGCCTTACTTTCGGAGGAGAGACCCAGTACTTC. It encodes CASSLTFGGETQYF.

This clonotype was counted only a few times. This chain connects TRBV4-3 to TRBJ1-2; D unresolved. V lost 0 bases to trimming and J lost 5 bases, with 16 bases between them. The CDR3 has 16 amino acids. Germline V gives CDR1 LGHNA, CDR2 YSLEER. CDR3 nucleotides: TGCGCCAGCAGCCAAGATCGTGGCCCTAGTCTTTATGGCTACACCTTC. It is translated as CASSQDRGPSLYGYTF.

The chain has TRBV25-1 and TRBJ2-1; D gene uncertain. This CDR3 has 12 amino acids. Looked up from germline, CDR1 is MGHDK and CDR2 is SYGVNS. Trimming pared 7 bases from V and 3 bases from J, leaving 7 bases between. Written as DNA, the CDR3 is TGTGCCAGCAAAGAGGACTACAATGAGCAGTTCTTC. Translated: CASKEDYNEQFF.

This clonotype was counted a few times. The chain couples TRBV7-2 to TRBJ2-7; D may be TRBD2 (6 bases). The CDR3 has 16 amino acids. The V and J ends lost 5 bases and 0 bases respectively, with 17 bases between them. In germline, CDR1 is SGHTA, CDR2 FQGNSA. CDR3 coding DNA: TGTGCCAGCAGCCCAGTCGGCGGGGTGAGCTCCTACGAGCAGTACTTC. This gives the protein CASSPVGGVSSYEQYF.

This chain connects TRBV20-1 to TRBJ1-2; 9 bases agree with TRBD1. The germline V gene encodes CDR1 DFQATT and CDR2 SNEGSKA (reference sequence). There are 15 residues in the CDR3. The V gene end was trimmed by 6 bases and the J gene end by 8 bases; junction bases not matched to a gene: 16. The CDR3 spells CSALVPGQGSGGYTF. DNA for the CDR3: TGCAGTGCCCTAGTCCCGGGACAGGGCAGCGGGGGCTACACCTTC.

The V call is TRBV4-3, the J call TRBJ2-7; 14 nucleotides match TRBD2. V trimming: 1 base; J trimming: 4 bases; junction bases outside the gene matches: 12. Germline V gene lookup returns CDR1 LGHNA and CDR2 YSLEER. The CDR3 has 19 residues. The CDR3 sequence: CASSQAYPGLAGDTYEQYF. The CDR3 DNA follows: TGCGCCAGCAGCCAAGCCTACCCGGGACTAGCGGGAGACACATACGAGCAGTACTTC.

The chain has TRBV10-2 and TRBJ2-5; TRBD1 agrees at 7 bases. The CDR3 extends over 13 amino acids. Germline V gene data show CDR1 as WSHSY and CDR2 as SAAADI. Unmatched junction bases numbered 2, after V lost 2 bases and J lost 5 bases. Written as DNA, the CDR3 is TGCGCCAGCAGTGAGCCGACAGGGGAGACCCAGTACTTC. Translation: CASSEPTGETQYF.